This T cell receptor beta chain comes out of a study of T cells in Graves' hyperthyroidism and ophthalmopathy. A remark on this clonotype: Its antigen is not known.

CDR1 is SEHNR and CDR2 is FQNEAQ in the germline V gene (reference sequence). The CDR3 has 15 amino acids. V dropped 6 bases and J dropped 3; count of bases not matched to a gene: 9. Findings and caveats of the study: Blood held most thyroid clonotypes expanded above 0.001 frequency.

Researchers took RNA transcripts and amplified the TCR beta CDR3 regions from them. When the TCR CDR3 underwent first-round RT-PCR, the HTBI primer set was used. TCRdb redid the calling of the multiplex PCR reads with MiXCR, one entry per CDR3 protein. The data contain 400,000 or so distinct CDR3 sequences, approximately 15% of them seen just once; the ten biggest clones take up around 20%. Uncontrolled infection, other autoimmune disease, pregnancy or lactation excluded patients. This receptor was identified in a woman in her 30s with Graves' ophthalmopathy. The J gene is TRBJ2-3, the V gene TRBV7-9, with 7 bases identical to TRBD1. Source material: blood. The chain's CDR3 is CASRVGTVGTDTQYF. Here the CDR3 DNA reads TGTGCCAGCAGGGTCGGGACAGTCGGTACAGATACGCAGTATTTT. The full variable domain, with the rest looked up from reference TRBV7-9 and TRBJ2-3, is DTGVSQNPRHKITKRGQNVTFRCDPISEHNRLYWYRQTLGQGPEFLTYFQNEAQLEKSRLLSDRFSAERPKGSFSTLEIQRTEQGDSAMYLCASRVGTVGTDTQYFGPGTRLTVL.